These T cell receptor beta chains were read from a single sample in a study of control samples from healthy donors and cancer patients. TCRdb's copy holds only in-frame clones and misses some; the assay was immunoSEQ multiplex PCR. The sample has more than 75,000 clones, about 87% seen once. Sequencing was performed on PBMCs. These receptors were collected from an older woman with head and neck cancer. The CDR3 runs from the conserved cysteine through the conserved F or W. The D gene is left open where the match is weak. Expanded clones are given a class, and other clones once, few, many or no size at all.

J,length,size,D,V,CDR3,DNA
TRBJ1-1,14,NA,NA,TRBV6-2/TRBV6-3,CASSPGTSYIEAFF,TGTGCCAGCAGCCCAGGGACAAGTTATATTGAAGCTTTCTTT
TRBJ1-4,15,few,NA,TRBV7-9,CASSWGGQGNEKLFF,TGTGCCAGCAGCTGGGGGGGTCAAGGGAATGAAAAACTGTTTTTT
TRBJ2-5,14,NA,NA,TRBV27,CASSGEGTRKTQYF,TGTGCCAGCAGTGGAGAAGGGACGAGGAAGACCCAGTACTTC
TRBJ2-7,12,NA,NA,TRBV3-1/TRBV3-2,CASSHRPGEQYF,TGTGCCAGCAGCCATCGTCCGGGCGAGCAGTACTTC
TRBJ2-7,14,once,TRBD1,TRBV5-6,CASSWGTGGIGQYF,TGTGCCAGCAGCTGGGGGACAGGGGGCATCGGGCAGTACTTC
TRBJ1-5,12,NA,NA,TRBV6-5,CANGDNNQPQHF,TGTGCCAACGGGGACAACAATCAGCCCCAGCATTTT
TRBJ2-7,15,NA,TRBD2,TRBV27,CASSPQGLAGLRQYF,TGTGCCAGCAGTCCACAGGGGCTAGCGGGGTTAAGGCAGTACTTC
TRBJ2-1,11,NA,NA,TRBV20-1,CSARAGHEQFF,TGCAGTGCTAGAGCGGGACATGAGCAGTTCTTC
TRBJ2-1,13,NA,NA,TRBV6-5,CASSYYSANEQFF,TGTGCCAGCAGTTACTATTCGGCTAATGAGCAGTTCTTC
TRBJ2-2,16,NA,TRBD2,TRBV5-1,CASSFTSGRNTGELFF,TGCGCCAGCAGCTTCACTAGCGGGAGAAACACCGGGGAGCTGTTTTTT
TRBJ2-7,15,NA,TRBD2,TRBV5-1,CASSGKTSGSYEQYF,TGCGCCAGCAGCGGAAAGACTAGCGGCTCCTACGAGCAGTACTTC
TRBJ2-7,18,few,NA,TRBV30,CAWSVRGTPETVLREQYF,TGTGCCTGGAGTGTAAGGGGCACCCCGGAAACTGTCCTACGCGAGCAGTACTTC
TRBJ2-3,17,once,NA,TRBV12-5,CASGLVLDGLSTDTQYF,TGTGCTAGTGGTTTGGTACTGGACGGACTTAGCACAGATACGCAGTATTTT
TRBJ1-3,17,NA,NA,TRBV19,CASRSQSGGTSGNTIYF,TGTGCCAGTAGGAGCCAATCGGGGGGAACCTCTGGAAACACCATATATTTT
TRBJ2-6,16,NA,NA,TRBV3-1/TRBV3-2,CASSRDTPSGANVLTF,TGTGCCAGCAGCCGGGACACACCCTCTGGGGCCAACGTCCTGACTTTC
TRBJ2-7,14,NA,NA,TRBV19,CASSSGPPGYEQYF,TGTGCCAGTAGTTCGGGACCCCCCGGATACGAGCAGTACTTC
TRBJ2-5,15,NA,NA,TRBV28,CASSSHFNGEETQYF,TGTGCCAGCAGTTCCCACTTCAATGGCGAGGAGACCCAGTACTTC
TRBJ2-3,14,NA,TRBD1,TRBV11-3,CASSPTGFTDTQYF,TGTGCCAGCAGCCCGACAGGGTTCACAGATACGCAGTATTTT
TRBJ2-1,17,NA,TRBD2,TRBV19,CASSTRPGLAGGPVQFF,TGTGCCAGTAGTACCCGACCGGGACTAGCGGGAGGGCCGGTGCAGTTCTTC
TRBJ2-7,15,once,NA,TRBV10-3,CAISEWYRDEYEQYF,TGTGCCATCAGTGAATGGTACAGGGACGAATACGAGCAGTACTTC
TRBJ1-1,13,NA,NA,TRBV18,CASSPTVNTEAFF,TGTGCCAGCTCACCGACAGTGAACACTGAAGCTTTCTTT
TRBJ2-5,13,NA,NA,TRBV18,CASSRGQQETQYF,TGTGCCAGCTCACGAGGACAACAAGAGACCCAGTACTTC
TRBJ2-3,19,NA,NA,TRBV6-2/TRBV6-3,CASSQRRATVRPYTDTQYF,TGTGCCAGCAGCCAGCGCCGGGCCACAGTTCGGCCGTACACAGATACGCAGTATTTT
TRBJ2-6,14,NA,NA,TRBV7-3,CASSLSSGANVLTF,TGTGCCAGCAGCTTAAGCTCTGGGGCCAACGTCCTGACTTTC
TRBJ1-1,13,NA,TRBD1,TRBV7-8,CASSLSGTGAAFF,TGTGCCAGCAGCTTGTCGGGGACAGGGGCGGCTTTCTTT
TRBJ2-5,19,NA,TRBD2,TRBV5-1,CASSGGGVGAGGNQETQYF,TGCGCCAGCAGCGGCGGGGGAGTCGGAGCGGGAGGAAATCAAGAGACCCAGTACTTC
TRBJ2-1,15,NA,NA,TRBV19,CASSVDWSSYNEQFF,TGTGCCAGTAGTGTAGACTGGAGCTCCTACAATGAGCAGTTCTTC
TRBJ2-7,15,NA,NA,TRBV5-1,CASSLDRVGAGEQYF,TGCGCCAGCAGCTTGGATAGGGTGGGAGCGGGTGAGCAGTACTTC
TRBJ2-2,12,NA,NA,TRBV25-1,CASRRDTGELFF,TGTGCCAGCAGGCGGGACACCGGGGAGCTGTTTTTT
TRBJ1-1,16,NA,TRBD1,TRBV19,CASSTGQGARNTEAFF,TGTGCCAGTAGTACAGGACAGGGGGCTCGGAACACTGAAGCTTTCTTT
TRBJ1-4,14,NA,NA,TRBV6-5,CASSFTGTGEKLFF,TGTGCCAGCAGTTTCACGGGAACGGGTGAAAAACTGTTTTTT
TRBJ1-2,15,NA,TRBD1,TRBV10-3,CAISADGQANYGYTF,TGTGCCATCAGTGCCGACGGACAGGCTAACTATGGCTACACCTTC
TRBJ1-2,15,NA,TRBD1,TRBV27,CASSFNSEGARGYTF,TGTGCCAGCAGTTTCAATAGTGAGGGGGCGCGTGGCTACACCTTC
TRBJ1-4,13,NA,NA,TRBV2,CASSTGSLEKLFF,TGTGCCAGCAGTACAGGGAGTCTTGAAAAACTGTTTTTT
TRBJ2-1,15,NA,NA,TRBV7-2,CASSLGGQSYNEQFF,TGTGCCAGCAGCTTAGGAGGACAGTCCTACAATGAGCAGTTCTTC
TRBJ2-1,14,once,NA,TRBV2,CASSDRVRSNEQFF,TGTGCCAGCAGTGATAGGGTCCGATCCAATGAGCAGTTCTTC
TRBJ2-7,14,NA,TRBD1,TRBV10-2,CASSESGGNYEQYF,TGCGCCAGCAGTGAGTCAGGGGGCAACTACGAGCAGTACTTC
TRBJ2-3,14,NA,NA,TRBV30,CAWSVGGNGDTQYF,TGTGCCTGGAGTGTAGGCGGGAATGGAGATACGCAGTATTTT